The clone carrying this T cell receptor (beta chain) appeared a few times. No antigen is known for it. This entry comes from a study of cytomegalovirus exposure and HLA in healthy donors. In the study overall: Researchers found that roughly 77% of under 450 genotyped donors fell within the Caucasian-associated ancestry cluster.

CDR3 size: 12 residues. With 6 bases removed from V and 0 bases from J, the gap between germline ends came to 5 bases. Looked up from germline, CDR1 is KGHSH and CDR2 is LQKENI. The PCR was carried out with 60 Vbeta primers and 13 Jbeta primers. Only in-frame clones appear in the TCRdb table, and some are missing; sequencing was by immunoSEQ multiplex PCR. Of about 120,000 clones in the sample, 15% to 19% are singletons; the top ten hold under 2.5%. Study conclusions and caveats: Analysis performed later showed TCR beta chains linked to HLA being more clonally expanded than equally common others. It was reportedly the case that the classifier diagnosed cytomegalovirus status with high specificity and sensitivity. In a later analysis, at a false discovery rate of 0.05, under 20,000 TCR beta sequences were associated with HLA alleles.

J is TRBJ2-5 and V is TRBV18; D not resolved. What was sequenced was PBMCs. The receptor was derived from a woman aged 18-29 years in good health and CMV-seronegative. The DNA of the CDR3 is TGTGCCAGCTCCAGAAACCAAGAGACCCAGTACTTC. It is translated as CASSRNQETQYF.